The subject of this entry is one T cell receptor beta chain. The antigen this receptor binds is unknown. Per-base qualities were not stored, and no clone one base away is much larger. The collaborating institutions used their own protocols to collect whole blood in K2EDTA tubes. Collaborator samples were shipped for TCRbeta analysis as frozen whole blood, isolated PBMCs, or DNA extracted from either sample type. This record comes from a study of blood T cell repertoires in COVID-19 (dated by TCRdb to 2020 to 2021). For the wider study: Collaborator samples came from the United States, Italy and Spain and covered acute and convalescent phases of COVID-19. The prospective study material was composed of cDNA or gDNA derived from T cells, B-cell-depleted T cells, or PBMCs. Deeply sampled blood TCRbeta repertoires from subjects exposed to, actively infected with, or recovered from COVID-19 were included in the dataset. A freely available public database, intended as a resource for researchers studying the immune response to SARS-CoV-2, is where the repertoires were released. Samples were obtained from the ongoing ImmuneRACE study (first 160 participants) and from 1,000 to 1,500 subjects provided by 6 global collaborators. Nearly every sample came with metadata listing a de-identified subject ID, COVID-19 status, age in years and sex. Where available, HLA class I and class II types were obtained from metadata supplied by the sample provider rather than from assay-based typing. Here is what the overall study found, with its caveats: How much clinical and demographic metadata was included differed by source and by participant, and the metadata was provided uncurated.

The immunoSEQ Assay, a bias-controlled multiplex PCR, was used to amplify TCRbeta CDR3 regions from genomic DNA. The authors' pipeline ran thus. Nucleated cell counts per sample were estimated from amplification of reference gene primers within the assay. Sequence reads were collapsed and filtered to measure the absolute abundance of every unique TCRbeta CDR3 rearrangement. For each sample, productive Simpson clonality was calculated by taking the square root of Simpson's diversity index across productive rearrangements. This immuneACCESS table, as held by TCRdb, lists in-frame sequences with V and J called but not all clones. Of the missing ones, under half trace to an unresolved V gene in checked studies; the others have no known cause. The V and J calls and clone size come from that table; D and trimming were worked out from the DNA. This sample comprises 400,000 to 550,000 clones, approximately 90% of them detected only once. Jointly, the top ten make up roughly 4% of the sample.

Ends trimmed: V by 5 bases, J by 6 bases; bases unmatched to a gene: 4. CDR1 and CDR2 are drawn from the germline V gene: SGHRS, YFSETQ. The CDR3 goes from the cysteine to the phenylalanine over 13 residues. This entry keeps only the CDR3 DNA: 39 bases, framed from base 1. This TCR came from a woman aged 30 to 39 with acute or convalescent COVID-19. Recombination linked TRBV5-1 to TRBJ2-3; 9 of the junction bases match TRBD2. Sequenced: peripheral blood. Here is the DNA: TGCGCCAGCAGTCCCGGGACTAGCGATACGCAGTATTTT. Translated, it gives CASSPGTSDTQYF.